The TCR beta chain under discussion was sequenced for a study of T cell responses to AZD1222 COVID-19 vaccine. Pooled together were second doses at about 4 or about 12 weeks. The V and J ends lost 5 bases and 2 bases respectively, with 17 bases between them. Germline CDR1 and CDR2: SGHTA and FQGTGA. CDR3 length: 16 residues. The assay was immunoSEQ multiplex PCR, and TCRdb's table has in-frame clones only and misses some. This sample has 95,000 to 150,000 clones, with more than 80% found just once. The study, taken as a whole, reports: Only after the peak T cell response were repertoires sampled. Two doses of AZD1222 preceded a rise in Spike-specific TCR breadth and depth.

Remarks on this clone: The antigen remains unidentified.

The source is an adult who received the AZD1222 COVID-19 vaccine. The rearrangement joins TRBV7-3 to TRBJ2-3; TRBD2 might be the D (6 bases). The source material was peripheral blood, sampled 28 days after the second AZD1222 dose. CDR3 sequence reads: CASSLNSGVYTDTQYF. The CDR3 coding sequence is TGTGCCAGCAGCCTAAACTCGGGGGTTTACACAGATACGCAGTATTTT.